Sequencing of this T cell receptor (beta chain) was carried out in a study of T cell clonotyping in hematopoietic cell transplantation (dated by TCRdb to the early 2020s). Concerning the study at large: Recipient samples taken before transplant were collected after cytoreduction. A total of about 140 blood samples were gathered in the study from around 40 consecutive transplant recipients along with their related donors. Recruitment of patients was conducted between late 2015 and January 2017, and follow-up was continued until late 2020 or death. The full study reports these points: Sample size was limited, and cells were not sorted, so CD4 and CD8 repertoire contributions could not be separated. After transplant, TCR diversity in recipients dropped, and pathologically expanded clonotypes increased progressively from day 30 to day 180. Inverse Simpson Index values from donors and from recipients before transplant predicted broader TCR repertoire diversity after transplant. Recipient repertoires showed only a small fraction of overlap with donor repertoires, and over 97% appeared de novo at the given depth.

At the junction V is shortened by 2 bases and J by 5 bases, with 0 bases in between. Its CDR3 holds 11 amino acids, cysteine through phenylalanine. The sequence is cut down to CDR3 DNA, 33 bases in frame from base 1. The germline V gene encodes CDR1 LNHDA and CDR2 SQIVND (reference sequence). With the immunoSEQ assay, which is a bias-controlled multiplex PCR relying on V- and J-specific primers, TCR beta CDR3 regions were amplified from genomic DNA. In a second PCR step, a proprietary barcode and Illumina adapter sequences were attached to the CDR3 amplicons. An Illumina MiSeq instrument was used for sequencing of the CDR3 libraries. The original methods were these. immunoSEQ Analyzer 3.0 was used for export and quality control, with R Bioconductor and Immunarch used for downstream analyses. Repertoire metrics were calculated using only productive rearrangements within the normalized downsampled data set. Pathologically expanded clonotypes were defined as those larger than 5 templates in the normalized cohort. The Inverse Simpson Index was used to measure repertoire diversity. CMV-specificity analyses were carried out on the non-normalized data set to capture all clonotypes. In its TCRdb copy, this immuneACCESS table keeps in-frame sequences only and misses some clones. Where compared with another copy, unresolved V genes explain less than half of these, and the others have no known cause. Clone size and V and J calls were adopted from that table, with D and trimming inferred from the DNA. Present in this sample are tens of thousands of clones, 75% to 85% of which were seen just once. The ten biggest clones cover 24% of the sample.

Taken with the paper, the label for time point translates to: recipient sample about 28 days before transplant, after cytoreduction. Blood from recipients was drawn about 28 days before transplant and again at days 30, 100 and 180 after transplant. Using Nuclei Lysis Solution, genomic DNA was extracted from unfractionated peripheral blood mononuclear cells that were either fresh or cryopreserved. Worth noting for this clone: No cognate antigen has been identified for it. No per-base quality is available; no much larger clone lies one base away.

Sample: peripheral blood mononuclear cells, taken before stem cell transplant. Recombination joined TRBV19 with TRBJ2-2; there is no confident call for the D gene. This TCR was recovered from a woman aged 55-75 years with acute myeloid leukemia. Some clones in this sample may be carry-over from other donors' samples. The nucleotide sequence reads TGTGCCAGTAGTATAACCGGGGAGCTGTTTTTT. It is translated as CASSITGELFF.